A selection of T cell receptor beta chains follows, all from one sample in a study of patients and donors after allogeneic stem cell transplantation. TCRdb re-analysed the RT-PCR reads in MiXCR, keeping a single row per CDR3 protein. This table has more than 850,000 distinct CDR3 sequences, more than 15% appearing once. Material for sequencing was blood, either unsorted or a sorted T cell fraction (not recorded which). The receptors originated from a human donor who was either an allogeneic HSCT recipient or a stem cell or donor lymphocyte infusion donor (not recorded which). It is not recorded whose cells these are; they may come from a transplant donor. CDR3s include the opening cysteine and the closing phenylalanine or tryptophan. The D gene is left open where the match is weak. Only some rows state a clone size, as once, few, many or a class for expanded clones.

>TRBJ2-3|.|TRBV7-3|TRBD2
CASSLIGAGLVVTQYF
TGTGCCAGCAGCTTAATAGGAGCGGGACTTGTTGTTACGCAGTATTTT
>TRBJ1-2|.|TRBV7-9|.
CASRAAKRGYGYTF
TGTGCCAGCAGGGCAGCGAAAAGGGGCTATGGCTACACCTTC
>TRBJ2-1|few|TRBV4-1|.
CASSQDIGSEQFF
TGCGCCAGCAGCCAAGATATCGGAAGCGAGCAGTTCTTC
>TRBJ2-5|few|TRBV29-1|.
CSVDPTGRETQYF
TGCAGCGTTGACCCGACGGGACGGGAGACCCAGTACTTC
>TRBJ2-2|few|TRBV7-9|.
CASTLRPGTTGELFF
TGTGCCAGCACCCTGCGCCCGGGGACCACCGGGGAGCTGTTTTTT
>TRBJ2-2|.|TRBV30|.
CAWSQELGELFF
TGTGCCTGGAGTCAGGAACTCGGGGAGCTGTTTTTT
>TRBJ2-1|.|TRBV7-3|.
CASSPSGTYSSYNEQFF
TGTGCCAGCAGCCCAAGTGGTACTTACAGCTCCTACAATGAGCAGTTCTTC
>TRBJ2-7|few|TRBV7-9|TRBD2
CASSLVGTSGTSYEQYF
TGTGCCAGCAGCTTAGTCGGGACTAGCGGTACCTCCTACGAGCAGTACTTC
>TRBJ2-7|many|TRBV20-1|.
CSAALIGRQYEQYF
TGCAGTGCTGCCCTAATTGGGAGACAATACGAGCAGTACTTC
>TRBJ1-1|.|TRBV6-5|TRBD1
CASSYSAGGSAEAFF
TGTGCCAGCAGTTACTCTGCAGGGGGGTCTGCTGAAGCTTTCTTT
>TRBJ2-4|few|TRBV5-6|TRBD2
CASSFGTMQNIQYF
TGTGCCAGCAGCTTCGGGACTATGCAAAACATTCAGTACTTC
>TRBJ2-7|.|TRBV24-1|TRBD2
CATSESRGASYEQYF
TGTGCCACCAGTGAGTCGCGGGGGGCTTCCTACGAGCAGTACTTC
>TRBJ2-5|.|TRBV11-2|.
CASSLGPEGGQETQYF
TGTGCCAGCAGCTTAGGTCCGGAGGGGGGCCAAGAGACCCAGTACTTC
>TRBJ2-5|.|TRBV24-1|TRBD2
CATSDPQTSGAQETQYF
TGTGCCACCAGTGACCCTCAGACTAGCGGGGCACAAGAGACCCAGTACTTC
>TRBJ2-7|.|TRBV7-8|TRBD1
CASGSTGTGGSREQYF
TGTGCCAGCGGCTCAACCGGGACAGGGGGATCAAGAGAGCAGTACTTC
>TRBJ2-2|.|TRBV7-8|TRBD2
CASSWRTSGRGRELFF
TGTGCCAGCAGCTGGCGGACTAGCGGAAGGGGGCGGGAGCTGTTTTTT
>TRBJ2-7|.|TRBV2|TRBD1
CASRQTLTGFHEQYF
TGTGCCAGCAGACAAACCCTGACAGGGTTCCACGAGCAGTACTTC
>TRBJ1-6|.|TRBV12-3/TRBV12-4|.
CASSARQTLNSPLHF
TGTGCCAGCAGTGCCCGACAGACTCTTAATTCACCCCTCCACTTT
>TRBJ2-3|.|TRBV9|TRBD2
CASSATSGGAGTQYF
TGTGCCAGCAGCGCGACTAGCGGGGGGGCCGGTACGCAGTATTTT
>TRBJ2-7|few|TRBV20-1|TRBD1
CSARAEDRGDDEQYF
TGCAGTGCTAGAGCAGAGGACAGGGGTGACGACGAGCAGTACTTC
>TRBJ1-4|few|TRBV12-3/TRBV12-4|.
CASSLGNRQGKLFF
TGTGCCAGCAGTTTAGGGAACCGACAAGGAAAACTGTTTTTT
>TRBJ2-1|many|TRBV12-3/TRBV12-4|.
CASSLRQSNEQFF
TGTGCCAGCAGTTTGCGTCAGTCCAATGAGCAGTTCTTC
>TRBJ2-5|many|TRBV5-1|TRBD1
CASSWDRAKTQYF
TGCGCCAGCAGCTGGGACAGGGCGAAGACCCAGTACTTC
>TRBJ2-5|.|TRBV6-1|.
CASSAPVGGRETQYF
TGTGCCAGCAGTGCCCCGGTCGGGGGGCGAGAGACCCAGTACTTC
>TRBJ2-2|.|TRBV6-1|TRBD2
CASSEVGLAANTGELFF
TGTGCCAGCAGTGAAGTCGGACTAGCGGCGAACACCGGGGAGCTGTTTTTT
>TRBJ2-1|.|TRBV19|TRBD2
CASSSDGRARNEQFF
TGTGCCAGTAGTAGTGACGGGAGGGCCCGCAATGAGCAGTTCTTC
>TRBJ2-7|.|TRBV14|TRBD2
CASSPSVLAGVDHEQYF
TGTGCCAGCAGCCCAAGTGTCTTAGCGGGAGTAGACCACGAGCAGTACTTC
>TRBJ2-7|few|TRBV28|.
CASSYREQYYEQYF
TGTGCCAGCAGTTACCGGGAACAGTACTACGAGCAGTACTTC
>TRBJ2-5|few|TRBV5-5|TRBD2
CASSLSYPSGAQETQYF
TGTGCCAGCAGCTTGAGTTACCCTAGCGGGGCCCAAGAGACCCAGTACTTC
>TRBJ1-1|.|TRBV9|TRBD1
CASSSEEGAFGTEAFF
TGTGCCAGCAGCTCCGAGGAGGGGGCTTTCGGCACTGAAGCTTTCTTT
>TRBJ1-1|.|TRBV12-3/TRBV12-4|.
CASSLGGGQGITEAFF
TGTGCCAGCAGTTTGGGTGGGGGGCAGGGGATAACTGAAGCTTTCTTT
>TRBJ2-3|.|TRBV20-1|TRBD1
CSAYNRGRTDTQYF
TGCAGTGCTTACAACAGGGGAAGGACAGATACGCAGTATTTT
>TRBJ1-1|few|TRBV6-2/TRBV6-3|.
CASRLMGGSYTEAFF
TGTGCCAGCAGATTAATGGGGGGATCGTACACTGAAGCTTTCTTT
>TRBJ1-2|.|TRBV29-1|TRBD1
CSAWDRDNYGYTF
TGCAGCGCCTGGGACAGAGATAACTATGGCTACACCTTC
>TRBJ1-3|.|TRBV7-6|.
CASSLGPAASGNTIYF
TGTGCCAGCAGCTTAGGACCCGCTGCTTCTGGAAACACCATATATTTT
>TRBJ2-4|few|TRBV4-1|.
CASSQDGGASKNIQYF
TGCGCCAGCAGCCAAGATGGGGGCGCTTCCAAAAACATTCAGTACTTC
>TRBJ2-7|few|TRBV6-2/TRBV6-3|.
CASSYSRTGEQYF
TGTGCCAGCAGTTACTCACGGACGGGGGAGCAGTACTTC
>TRBJ2-5|few|TRBV10-2|.
CASKVRAAQETQYF
TGCGCCAGTAAAGTCCGGGCCGCCCAAGAGACCCAGTACTTC
>TRBJ1-1|few|TRBV9|.
CASSVEGENTEAFF
TGTGCCAGCAGCGTAGAGGGGGAGAACACTGAAGCTTTCTTT
>TRBJ2-1|many|TRBV29-1|TRBD1
CSVARGNEQFF
TGCAGCGTTGCCAGGGGGAATGAGCAGTTCTTC
>TRBJ2-1|few|TRBV6-5|.
CASSYSATSEQFF
TGTGCCAGCAGTTACTCGGCCACGAGTGAGCAGTTCTTC
>TRBJ2-2|.|TRBV24-1|TRBD2
CATSVQTSGFSDTGELFF
TGTGCCACCAGTGTCCAGACTAGCGGCTTTAGTGACACCGGGGAGCTGTTTTTT
>TRBJ2-1|.|TRBV5-5|TRBD2
CASRRGDPVSEQFF
TGTGCCAGCAGGCGGGGGGATCCGGTAAGCGAGCAGTTCTTC
>TRBJ2-6|few|TRBV21-1|.
CASSKAGGAGANVLTF
TGTGCCAGCAGCAAAGCTGGGGGAGCTGGGGCCAACGTCCTGACTTTC
>TRBJ1-1|.|TRBV20-1|.
CSASFVTEAFF
TGCAGTGCTAGTTTCGTCACTGAAGCTTTCTTT
>TRBJ1-1|.|TRBV6-6|.
CASSTAQNTEAFF
TGTGCCAGCAGTACTGCCCAGAACACTGAAGCTTTCTTT
>TRBJ1-6|.|TRBV20-1|.
CSAKDGSSYNSPLHF
TGCAGTGCAAAGGACGGCAGCTCCTATAATTCACCCCTCCACTTT
>TRBJ2-7|few|TRBV4-1|TRBD2
CASSQGTSGFPYEQYF
TGCGCCAGCAGCCAAGGGACTAGCGGGTTCCCCTACGAGCAGTACTTC
>TRBJ2-1|.|TRBV7-2|.
CASSRRSTWSYNEQFF
TGTGCCAGCAGCCGAAGGTCGACTTGGTCCTACAATGAGCAGTTCTTC
>TRBJ2-2|few|TRBV7-9|TRBD2
CASSGALAGVGELFF
TGTGCCAGCAGCGGTGCCCTAGCGGGAGTCGGGGAGCTGTTTTTT
>TRBJ2-3|.|TRBV27|.
CASSLSGGFTDTQYF
TGTGCCAGCAGTTTATCGGGGGGCTTCACAGATACGCAGTATTTT
>TRBJ2-1|few|TRBV6-1|TRBD2
CASSRQTGLAGGHYNEQFF
TGTGCCAGCAGTCGACAGACGGGACTAGCGGGAGGCCACTACAATGAGCAGTTCTTC
>TRBJ2-7|.|TRBV20-1|TRBD2
CSADLSGGAKYEQYF
TGCAGTGCCGACCTTAGCGGGGGGGCCAAGTATGAGCAGTACTTC
>TRBJ1-1|many|TRBV29-1|.
CSVATGGNTEAFF
TGCAGCGTGGCGACGGGCGGGAACACTGAAGCTTTCTTT
>TRBJ1-3|few|TRBV5-1|.
CASSRVSSGNTIYF
TGCGCCAGCAGTCGGGTCAGCTCTGGAAACACCATATATTTT
>TRBJ2-7|few|TRBV15|.
CATSREAGALYEQYF
TGTGCCACCAGCAGAGAAGCAGGGGCCCTCTACGAGCAGTACTTC